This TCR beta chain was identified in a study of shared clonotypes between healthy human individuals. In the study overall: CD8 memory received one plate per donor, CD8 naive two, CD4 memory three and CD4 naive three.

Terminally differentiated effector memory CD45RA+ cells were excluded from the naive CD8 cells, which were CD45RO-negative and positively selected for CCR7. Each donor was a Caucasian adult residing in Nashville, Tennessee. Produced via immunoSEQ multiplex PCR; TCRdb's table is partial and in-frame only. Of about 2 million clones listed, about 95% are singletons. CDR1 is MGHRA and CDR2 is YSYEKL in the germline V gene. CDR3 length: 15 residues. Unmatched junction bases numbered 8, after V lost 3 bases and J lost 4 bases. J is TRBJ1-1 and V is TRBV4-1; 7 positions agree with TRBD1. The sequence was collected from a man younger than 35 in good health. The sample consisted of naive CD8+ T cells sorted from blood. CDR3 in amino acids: CASSQPTGLFTEAFF. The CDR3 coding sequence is TGCGCCAGCAGCCAGCCGACAGGGTTGTTCACTGAAGCTTTCTTT.